This T cell receptor (beta chain) was captured by sequencing in a study of response to subunit inactivated influenza vaccine. Trimming cost V 7 bases and J 1 base, with 17 bases left between them. Germline values: CDR1 SQVTM, CDR2 ANQGSEA. CDR3 length: 14 residues. Via MiXCR, TCRdb re-called the RT-PCR reads, giving one row per CDR3 protein. The repertoire holds more than 700,000 distinct CDR3 sequences, with approximately 22% as singletons. Specimen: PBMCs from blood, collected 4 to 6 days after vaccination. The chain carries TRBV29-1 and TRBJ2-7; unclear D gene. The TCR was taken from a man aged 50 or older who received an inactivated influenza vaccine. CDR3 sequence: CSARVSEKSYEQYF. The CDR3 coding sequence is TGCAGCGCAAGAGTCAGCGAGAAGTCCTACGAGCAGTACTTC.